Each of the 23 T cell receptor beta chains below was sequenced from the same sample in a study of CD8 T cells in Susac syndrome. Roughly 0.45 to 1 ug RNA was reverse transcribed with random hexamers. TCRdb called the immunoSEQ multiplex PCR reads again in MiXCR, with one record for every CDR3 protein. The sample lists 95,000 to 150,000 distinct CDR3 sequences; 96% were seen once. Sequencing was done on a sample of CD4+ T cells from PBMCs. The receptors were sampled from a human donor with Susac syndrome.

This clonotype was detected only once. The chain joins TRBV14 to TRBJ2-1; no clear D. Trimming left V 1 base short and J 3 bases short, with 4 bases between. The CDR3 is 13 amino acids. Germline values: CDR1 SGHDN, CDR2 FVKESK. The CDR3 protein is CASSQGIYNEQFF. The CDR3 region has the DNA TGTGCCAGCAGCCAAGGAATCTACAATGAGCAGTTCTTC. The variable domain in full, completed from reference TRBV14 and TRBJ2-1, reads EAGVTQFPSHSVIEKGQTVTLRCDPISGHDNLYWYRRVMGKEIKFLLHFVKESKQDESGMPNNRFLAERTGGTYSTLKVQPAELEDSGVYFCASSQGIYNEQFFGPGTRLTVL.

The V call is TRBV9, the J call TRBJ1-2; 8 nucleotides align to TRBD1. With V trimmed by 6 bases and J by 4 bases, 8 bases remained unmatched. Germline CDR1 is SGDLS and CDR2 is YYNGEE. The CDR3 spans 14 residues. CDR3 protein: CASTSGTGLYGYTF. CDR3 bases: TGTGCCAGCACATCAGGGACAGGTCTCTATGGCTACACCTTC.

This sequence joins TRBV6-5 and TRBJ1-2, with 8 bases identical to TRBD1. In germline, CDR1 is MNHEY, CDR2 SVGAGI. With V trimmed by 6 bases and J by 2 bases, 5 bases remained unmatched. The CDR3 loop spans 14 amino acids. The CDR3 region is CASRFGQGNYGYTF. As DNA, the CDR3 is TGTGCCAGCAGATTTGGACAGGGAAACTATGGCTACACCTTC.

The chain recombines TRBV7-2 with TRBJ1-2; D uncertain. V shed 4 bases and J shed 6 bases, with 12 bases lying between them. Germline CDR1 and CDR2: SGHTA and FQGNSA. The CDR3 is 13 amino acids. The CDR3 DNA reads TGTGCCAGCAGCTCCGTGGGGTCCCATGGCTACACCTTC. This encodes CASSSVGSHGYTF.

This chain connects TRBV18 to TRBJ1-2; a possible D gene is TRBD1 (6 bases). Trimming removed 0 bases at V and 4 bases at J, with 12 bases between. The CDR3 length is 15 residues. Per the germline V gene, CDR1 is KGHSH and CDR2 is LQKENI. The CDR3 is CASSPPGGGRYGYTF. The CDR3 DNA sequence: TGTGCCAGCTCACCACCAGGGGGAGGTCGCTATGGCTACACCTTC.

CDR3 DNA: TGCAGTGCTCCTGACAGGGTTAACCCCTACACTGAAGCTTTCTTT. Translated: CSAPDRVNPYTEAFF. This chain links TRBV20-1 with TRBJ1-1, with 7 bases that match TRBD1. Germline-derived CDR1 and CDR2 are DFQATT and SNEGSKA (reference sequence). The CDR3 runs 15 residues. The V gene end was trimmed by 5 bases and the J gene end by 3 bases; junction bases not matched to a gene: 12.

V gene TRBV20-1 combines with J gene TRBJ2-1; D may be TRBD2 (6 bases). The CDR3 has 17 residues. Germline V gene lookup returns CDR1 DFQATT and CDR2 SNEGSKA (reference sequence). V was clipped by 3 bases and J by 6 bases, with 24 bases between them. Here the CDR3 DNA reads TGCAGTGCTAGGGCTTCTTTTGGGGGAGGAACGGGCAATGAGCAGTTCTTC. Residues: CSARASFGGGTGNEQFF.

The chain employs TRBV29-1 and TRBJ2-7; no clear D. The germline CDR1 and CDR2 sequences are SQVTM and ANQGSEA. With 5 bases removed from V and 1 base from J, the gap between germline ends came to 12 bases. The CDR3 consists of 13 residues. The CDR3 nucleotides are TGCAGCGTTTCGAGTCTCCATTCCTACGAGCAGTACTTC. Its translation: CSVSSLHSYEQYF.

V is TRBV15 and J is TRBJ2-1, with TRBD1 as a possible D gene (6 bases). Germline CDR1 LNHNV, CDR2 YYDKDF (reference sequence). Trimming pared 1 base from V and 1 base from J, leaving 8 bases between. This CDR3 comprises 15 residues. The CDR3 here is CATSRVQGSYNEQFF. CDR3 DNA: TGTGCCACCAGCAGAGTACAGGGATCCTACAATGAGCAGTTCTTC.

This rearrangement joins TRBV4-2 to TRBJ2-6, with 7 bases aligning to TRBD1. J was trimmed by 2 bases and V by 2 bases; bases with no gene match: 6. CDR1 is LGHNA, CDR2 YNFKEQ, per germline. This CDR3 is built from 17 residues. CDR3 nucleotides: TGTGCCAGCAGCCAAACTCCCGGGACAGCTGGGGCCAACGTCCTGACTTTC. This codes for CASSQTPGTAGANVLTF.

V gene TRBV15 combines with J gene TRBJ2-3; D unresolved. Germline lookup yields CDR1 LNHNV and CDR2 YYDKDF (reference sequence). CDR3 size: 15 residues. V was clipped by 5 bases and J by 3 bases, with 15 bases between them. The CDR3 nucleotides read TGTGCCACCAGCGGGATAGGGCACTTTACAGATACGCAGTATTTT. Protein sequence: CATSGIGHFTDTQYF.

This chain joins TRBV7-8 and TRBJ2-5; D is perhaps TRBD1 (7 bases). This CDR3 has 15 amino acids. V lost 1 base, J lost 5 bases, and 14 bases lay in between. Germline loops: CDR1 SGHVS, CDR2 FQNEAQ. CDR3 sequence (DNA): TGTGCCAGCAGCTTAGGGGCCAGGGGGGACGAGACCCAGTACTTC. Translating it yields CASSLGARGDETQYF.

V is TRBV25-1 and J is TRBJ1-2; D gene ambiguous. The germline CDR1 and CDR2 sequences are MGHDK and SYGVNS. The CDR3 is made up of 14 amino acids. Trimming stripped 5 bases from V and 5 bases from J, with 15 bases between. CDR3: CASSPVGQSYGYTF. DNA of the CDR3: TGTGCCAGCAGTCCTGTAGGGCAGTCGTATGGCTACACCTTC.

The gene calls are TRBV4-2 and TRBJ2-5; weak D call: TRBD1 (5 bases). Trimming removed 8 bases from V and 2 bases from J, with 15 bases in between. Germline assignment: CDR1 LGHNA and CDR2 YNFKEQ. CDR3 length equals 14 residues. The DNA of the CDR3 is TGTGCCAGCGGACAAGGAAATGCTCAAGAGACCCAGTACTTC. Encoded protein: CASGQGNAQETQYF.

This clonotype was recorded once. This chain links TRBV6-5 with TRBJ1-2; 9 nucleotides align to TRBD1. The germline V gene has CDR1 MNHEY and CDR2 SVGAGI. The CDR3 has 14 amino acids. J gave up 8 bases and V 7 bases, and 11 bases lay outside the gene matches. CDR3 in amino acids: CASTPSGTGRGYTF. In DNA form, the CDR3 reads TGTGCCAGCACCCCGTCCGGGACAGGGAGAGGCTACACCTTC.

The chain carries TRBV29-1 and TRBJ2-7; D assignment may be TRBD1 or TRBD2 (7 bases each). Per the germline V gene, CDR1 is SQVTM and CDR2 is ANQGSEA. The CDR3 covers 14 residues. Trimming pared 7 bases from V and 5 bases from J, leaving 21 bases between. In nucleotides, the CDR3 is TGCAGCGCTGGGGGAGGGACAGCGATAAACGAGCAGTACTTC. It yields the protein CSAGGGTAINEQYF.

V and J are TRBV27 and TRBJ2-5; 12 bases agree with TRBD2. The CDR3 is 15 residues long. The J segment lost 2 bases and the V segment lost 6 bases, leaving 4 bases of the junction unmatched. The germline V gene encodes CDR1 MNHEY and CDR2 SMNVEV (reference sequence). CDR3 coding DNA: TGTGCCAGCAGGATGGGACTAGCGGGTCAAGAGACCCAGTACTTC. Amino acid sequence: CASRMGLAGQETQYF.

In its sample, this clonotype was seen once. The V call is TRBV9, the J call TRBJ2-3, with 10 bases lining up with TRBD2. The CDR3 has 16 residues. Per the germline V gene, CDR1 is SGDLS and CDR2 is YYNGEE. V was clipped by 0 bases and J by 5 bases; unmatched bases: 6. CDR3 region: CASSVGLAGEEDTQYF. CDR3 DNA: TGTGCCAGCAGCGTAGGTCTAGCGGGAGAGGAAGATACGCAGTATTTT.

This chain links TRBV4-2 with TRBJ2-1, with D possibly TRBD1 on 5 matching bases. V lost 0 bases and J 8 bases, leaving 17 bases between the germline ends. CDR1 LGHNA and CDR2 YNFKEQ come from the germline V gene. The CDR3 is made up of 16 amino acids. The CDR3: CASSQERGQTGDEQFF. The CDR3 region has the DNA TGTGCCAGCAGCCAAGAAAGGGGCCAGACCGGCGATGAGCAGTTCTTC.

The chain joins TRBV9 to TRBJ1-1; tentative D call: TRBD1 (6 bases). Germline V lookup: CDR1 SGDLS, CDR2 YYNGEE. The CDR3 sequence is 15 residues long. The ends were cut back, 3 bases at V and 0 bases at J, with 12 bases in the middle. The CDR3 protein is CASSATDSLNTEAFF. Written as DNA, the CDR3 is TGTGCCAGCAGCGCAACGGACAGTCTGAACACTGAAGCTTTCTTT.

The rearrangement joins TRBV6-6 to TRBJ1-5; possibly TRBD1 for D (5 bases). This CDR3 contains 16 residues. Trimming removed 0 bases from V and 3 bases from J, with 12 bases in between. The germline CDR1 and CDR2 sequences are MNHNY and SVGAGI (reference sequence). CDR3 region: CASSYSTQGINQPQHF. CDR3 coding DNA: TGTGCCAGCAGTTACTCGACCCAGGGTATCAATCAGCCCCAGCATTTT.

The CDR3 spells CSARGGVNEQFF. DNA of the CDR3: TGCAGTGCTAGGGGGGGCGTCAATGAGCAGTTCTTC. This chain joins TRBV20-1 and TRBJ2-1, with D perhaps given as TRBD1 or TRBD2 (6 bases each). The ends were cut back, 3 bases at V and 6 bases at J, with 9 bases in the middle. CDR1 and CDR2 from the germline V gene are DFQATT and SNEGSKA (reference sequence). The CDR3 covers 12 residues.

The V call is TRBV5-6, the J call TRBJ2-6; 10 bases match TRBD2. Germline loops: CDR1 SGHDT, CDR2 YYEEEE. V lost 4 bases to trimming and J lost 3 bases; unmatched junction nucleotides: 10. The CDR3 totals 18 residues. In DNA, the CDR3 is TGTGCCAGCAGCGCGCGCACTAGCGGGAACTTTGGGGCCAACGTCCTGACTTTC. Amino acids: CASSARTSGNFGANVLTF.